One sample yielded the 16 T cell receptor beta chains listed below, sequenced in a study of vaccination and CD4 T cells after COVID-19. The Oncomine TCR Beta short-read assay was applied to DNA of cultured CD4+ T cells. TCRdb recomputed calls from the PCR reads with MiXCR, one row per CDR3 protein. Of 15,000 to 20,000 distinct CDR3 sequences listed, less than 35% were seen once; the top ten hold around 16%. These receptors have no known antigen. Sample treatment: approximately nine-day PBMC culture with coronavirus spike peptide pools or control peptides (ViraFEST assay). The material sequenced was cultured CD4+ T cells from blood. These receptors originate from a human donor with COVID-19.

V usage is TRBV6-5 and J usage is TRBJ2-1; D is possibly TRBD2 (6 bases). Per germline, CDR1 MNHEY and CDR2 SVGAGI. V lost 6 bases, J lost 6 bases, and 15 bases lay in between. The CDR3 sequence is 14 residues long. CDR3: CASSYTSSVNEQFF. CDR3 nucleotides: TGTGCCAGCAGCTACACTAGCTCGGTCAATGAGCAGTTCTTC.

The chain joins TRBV12-3 or TRBV12-4 to TRBJ1-2; unclear D gene. V dropped 10 bases and J dropped 6 bases, with 15 bases sitting between them. The CDR3 totals 12 residues. The CDR3 sequence: CATGSFAHGYTF. The CDR3 DNA reads as TGTGCCACCGGGTCCTTCGCCCATGGCTACACCTTC.

J is TRBJ2-1 and V is TRBV6-1; the match to TRBD2 covers 7 bases. The germline V gene encodes CDR1 MNHNS and CDR2 SASEGT. J was trimmed by 15 bases and V by 1 base; bases with no gene match: 9. CDR3 length: 13 amino acids. This CDR3 is CASSEGGLPRLFF. The CDR3 DNA follows: TGTGCCAGCAGTGAAGGGGGACTACCGCGGTTGTTCTTC.

The chain joins TRBV20-1 to TRBJ1-6, with a possible D match to TRBD1 (6 bases). Germline CDR1 reads DFQATT; CDR2 reads SNEGSKA (reference sequence). The CDR3 is made up of 14 amino acids. Deletions cut 5 bases from V and 5 bases from J, with 13 bases between. In nucleotides, the CDR3 is TGCAGTGCTGCCCGGGACATAGATAATTCACCCCTCCACTTT. This encodes CSAARDIDNSPLHF.

J is TRBJ1-1 and V is TRBV5-4; weak D call: TRBD1 (5 bases). The germline V gene encodes CDR1 SGHNT and CDR2 YYREEE (reference sequence). The V end was cut by 5 bases, the J end by 2 bases, with 13 bases between. This CDR3 contains 14 residues. DNA for the CDR3: TGTGCCAGCAGTCGTCTTCGGGACAACACTGAAGCTTTCTTT. It codes for CASSRLRDNTEAFF.

V and J are TRBV11-2 and TRBJ2-1, with 11 bases matching TRBD2. This CDR3 has 16 residues. Germline V gives CDR1 SGHAT, CDR2 FQNNGV. The ends lost 1 base at V and 6 bases at J; junction bases unmatched: 5. CDR3 in DNA: TGTGCCAGCAGCTTAGTCCTTAGCGGGGGGGGCAATGAGCAGTTCTTC. Residues: CASSLVLSGGGNEQFF.

This clonotype was counted a few times. Compared with germline, one end of the junction differs, possibly owing to a read error. The V and J genes are TRBV7-7 and TRBJ2-5; either TRBD1 or TRBD2 may supply D (5 bases each). Germline CDR1 is SSHAT and CDR2 is FNYEAQ (reference sequence). This CDR3 comprises 13 residues. The CDR3 loop is CASSLGRVETQYF. For the CDR3, the DNA is TGTGCTAGCAGCTTGGGACGCGTTGAGACCCAGTACTTC.

This clonotype turned up a few times. V and J are TRBV19 and TRBJ2-5, with D unresolved. This CDR3 is 14 amino acids long. The germline V gene has CDR1 LNHDA and CDR2 SQIVND (reference sequence). The V gene lost 10 bases and the J gene lost 2 bases, with 17 bases spanning the gap. The CDR3 region is CATKYGVGQETQYF. The CDR3 nucleotides read TGTGCCACCAAATATGGGGTTGGGCAAGAGACCCAGTACTTC.

The chain combines TRBV12-3 or TRBV12-4 with TRBJ1-2; D remains unclear. This CDR3 spans 13 amino acids. The V end was cut by 5 bases, the J end by 9 bases, with 16 bases between. The DNA for the CDR3 is TGTGCCAGCAGTCCGAGGACGGCCTCGAGCTACACCTTC. This encodes CASSPRTASSYTF.

The chain combines TRBV5-1 with TRBJ1-1; D gene ambiguous. The CDR3 extends over 11 amino acids. V gave up 1 base and J gave up 2 bases, with 0 bases separating them. Germline lookup yields CDR1 SGHRS and CDR2 YFSETQ. CDR3 region: CASSLNTEAFF. The DNA of the CDR3 is TGCGCCAGCAGCTTGAACACTGAAGCTTTCTTT.

The chain uses TRBV6-1 and TRBJ1-1, with D hard to call. Germline CDR1 is MNHNS and CDR2 is SASEGT. V lost 4 bases and J 4 bases, leaving 10 bases between the germline ends. The CDR3 is 13 amino acids. CDR3 nucleotide sequence: TGTGCCAGCAGTGGCCAGATAGTCACTGAAGCTTTCTTT. It yields the protein CASSGQIVTEAFF.

By its share, this clonotype is medium-sized. The chain links TRBV2 to TRBJ1-1; D is ambiguous. The CDR3 has 10 residues. Germline V CDR1 and CDR2: SNHLY, FYNNEI. Trimming cost V 5 bases and J 5 bases, with 3 bases left between them. CDR3: CASSWTEAFF. The CDR3 nucleotides read TGTGCCAGCAGTTGGACTGAAGCTTTCTTT.

The chain has TRBV10-3 and TRBJ2-2; D uncertain. This CDR3 has 12 amino acids. CDR1 and CDR2 (germline): ENHRY, SYGVKD. Trimming took off 5 bases at V and 8 bases at J, with 9 bases between the two ends. The CDR3: CAISFQEGELFF. In DNA, the CDR3 is TGTGCCATCAGTTTTCAAGAAGGGGAGCTGTTTTTT.

This clonotype has only a few counts. The CDR3 loop reads CASSLEQGGNQPQHF. CDR3 nucleotide sequence: TGTGCCAGCAGCTTAGAACAGGGCGGCAATCAGCCCCAGCATTTT. The chain joins TRBV11-2 to TRBJ1-5, with D maybe TRBD1 (6 bases). The CDR3 runs to 15 residues. The germline CDR1 and CDR2 sequences are SGHAT and FQNNGV. Trimming took 0 bases from V and 2 from J, leaving 8 bases between them. The variable domain in full, with the rest retrieved from reference TRBV11-2 and TRBJ1-5, is EAGVAQSPRYKIIEKRQSVAFWCNPISGHATLYWYQQILGQGPKLLIQFQNNGVVDDSQLPKDRFSAERLKGVDSTLKIQPAKLEDSAVYLCASSLEQGGNQPQHFGDGTRLSIL.

In its sample, this clonotype was seen a few times. V is TRBV20-1 and J is TRBJ2-2; D possibly uses TRBD1 or TRBD2 (6 bases each). CDR3 size: 15 residues. With 5 bases removed from V and 4 bases from J, the gap between germline ends came to 17 bases. The germline gives CDR1 DFQATT, CDR2 SNEGSKA (reference sequence). CDR3 loop: CSAVKGGRRTGELFF. The CDR3 region has the DNA TGCAGTGCTGTCAAGGGGGGACGTCGCACCGGGGAGCTGTTTTTT.

The chain has TRBV6-1 and TRBJ1-6, with 8 bases identical to TRBD1. Germline V CDR1 and CDR2: MNHNS, SASEGT. This CDR3 is built from 15 residues. Trimming at V came to 5 bases and at J to 5 bases, leaving 5 bases not matched to a gene. The CDR3 region is CASSPRTGNNSPLHF. The CDR3 DNA reads as TGTGCCAGCAGTCCACGGACAGGGAATAATTCACCCCTCCACTTT.